The present T cell receptor beta chain was sequenced within a study of T cell responses to AZD1222 COVID-19 vaccine. Whole-study results and caveats: After the peak T cell response, and only then, were repertoires sampled. Across the whole spike, CD4 TCRs peaked at regions 160-218 and 743-854. An increase in Spike-specific TCR breadth and depth was observed after two AZD1222 doses.

CDR3 length: 14 amino acids. The germline V gene has CDR1 LGHNT and CDR2 FRNRAP. Deletions cut 4 bases from V and 4 bases from J, with 11 bases between. Sequencing was performed with immunoSEQ multiplex PCR; in TCRdb, only in-frame clones are kept and a portion is missing. The sample holds roughly 40,000 clones; around 88% are singletons and the top ten take approximately 25%. Doses given second, at about 4 or about 12 weeks, were pooled. As to this clone: No antigen is known for it.

The rearrangement links TRBV12-5 to TRBJ1-5; D unresolved. This sequence was found in an adult who received the AZD1222 COVID-19 vaccine. The sample in question was peripheral blood, obtained 28 days after the second AZD1222 dose. This CDR3 is CASGYQWGNQPQHF. The CDR3, as DNA: TGTGCTAGTGGTTACCAATGGGGAAATCAGCCCCAGCATTTT.